Listed here are 3 T cell receptor beta chains from one sample, sequenced in a study of naive and memory T cell subsets. Study findings and constraints: Naive repertoires, especially CD8, held a few larger clonotypes, possibly memory cells re-expressing CD45RA.

These receptors' targets are unknown. An equimolar mix of two oligonucleotides served as the beta constant-region primer for TRBC1 and TRBC2. Ligated cDNA was amplified by four rounds of PCR with nested alpha and beta constant-region primers and SP2. A single record per CDR3 protein comes from TCRdb applying MiXCR to the UMI-ligation and nested PCR reads. In the table there are around 100,000 distinct CDR3 sequences, about 14% of which are singletons. Input material: naive CD8+ T cells from blood. The receptor set was obtained from a human donor in good health.

The chain is built from TRBV30 and TRBJ1-1; D gene ambiguous. The CDR3 loop spans 11 amino acids. Trimming stripped 6 bases from V and 6 bases from J, with 11 bases between. Germline loops: CDR1 GTSNPN, CDR2 SVGIG (reference sequence). The CDR3 DNA reads TGTGCCTGTCCCGCGGACCCTGAAGCTTTCTTT. Translation: CACPADPEAFF.

At least ten counts were recorded for this clonotype. CDR3 loop: CASSQHLAGGLYNEQFF. In DNA, the CDR3 is TGTGCCAGCAGCCAGCATCTAGCGGGGGGCCTCTACAATGAGCAGTTCTTC. V gene TRBV14 combines with J gene TRBJ2-1; 11 nucleotides agree with TRBD2. After removal of 3 bases from V and 3 bases from J, the junction contained 7 bases not matched to a gene. This CDR3 region has 17 residues. Germline V gene lookup returns CDR1 SGHDN and CDR2 FVKESK.

The rearrangement uses TRBV10-3 and TRBJ2-1; 7 nucleotides agree with TRBD2. The trim removed 6 bases at V and 9 bases at J, leaving 11 bases unmatched. The CDR3 loop spans 14 amino acids. Looked up from germline, CDR1 is ENHRY and CDR2 is SYGVKD. In DNA form, the CDR3 reads TGTGCCATCAGCCCAGGACTAGAGGTCCTTGAGCAGTTCTTC. As protein: CAISPGLEVLEQFF.